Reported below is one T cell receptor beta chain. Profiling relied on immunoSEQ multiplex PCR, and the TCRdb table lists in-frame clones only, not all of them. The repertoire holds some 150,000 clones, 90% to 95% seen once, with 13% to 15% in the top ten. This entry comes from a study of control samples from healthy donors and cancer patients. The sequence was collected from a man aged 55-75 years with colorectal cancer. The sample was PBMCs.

CDR3 bases: TGTGCCAGCAGTTACTCCACCTACAATCAGCCCCAGCATTTT. Amino acid sequence: CASSYSTYNQPQHF. This chain joins TRBV6-6 and TRBJ1-5; D is unresolved. This CDR3 region has 14 residues. The ends were cut back, 0 bases at V and 3 bases at J, with 6 bases in the middle. Germline CDR1 is MNHNY and CDR2 is SVGAGI (reference sequence).